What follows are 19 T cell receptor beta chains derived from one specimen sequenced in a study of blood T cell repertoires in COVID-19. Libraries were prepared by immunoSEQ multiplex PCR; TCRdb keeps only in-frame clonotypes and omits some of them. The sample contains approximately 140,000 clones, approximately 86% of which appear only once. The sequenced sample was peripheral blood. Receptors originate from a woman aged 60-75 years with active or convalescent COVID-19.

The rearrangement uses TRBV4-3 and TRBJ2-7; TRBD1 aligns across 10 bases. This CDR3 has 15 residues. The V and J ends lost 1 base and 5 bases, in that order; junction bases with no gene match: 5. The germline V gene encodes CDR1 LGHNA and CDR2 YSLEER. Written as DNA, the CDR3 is TGCGCCAGCAGCCAAGGGGACAGGGGAATTCACGAGCAGTACTTC. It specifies CASSQGDRGIHEQYF.

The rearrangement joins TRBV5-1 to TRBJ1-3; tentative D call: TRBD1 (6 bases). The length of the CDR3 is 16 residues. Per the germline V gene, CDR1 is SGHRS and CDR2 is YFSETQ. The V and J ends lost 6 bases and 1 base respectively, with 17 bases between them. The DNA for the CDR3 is TGCGCCAGCACCTATGGGAGTCAGGGGTCTGGAAACACCATATATTTT. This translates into CASTYGSQGSGNTIYF.

The CDR3 is CASSPRPGRDTGELFF. Here the CDR3 DNA reads TGTGCCAGCTCACCGAGGCCAGGCCGGGATACCGGGGAGCTGTTTTTT. J is TRBJ2-2 and V is TRBV18; weak D call: TRBD2 (5 bases). The germline V and J ends were trimmed by 3 bases and 5 bases, with 16 bases remaining between them. The CDR3 covers 16 residues. Per germline, CDR1 KGHSH and CDR2 LQKENI.

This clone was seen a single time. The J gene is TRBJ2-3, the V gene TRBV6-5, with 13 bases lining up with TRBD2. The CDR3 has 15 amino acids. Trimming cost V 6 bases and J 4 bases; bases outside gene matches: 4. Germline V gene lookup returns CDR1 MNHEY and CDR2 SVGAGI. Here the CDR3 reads CASRGLAGVADTQYF. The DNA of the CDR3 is TGTGCCAGCAGAGGACTAGCGGGGGTGGCAGATACGCAGTATTTT.

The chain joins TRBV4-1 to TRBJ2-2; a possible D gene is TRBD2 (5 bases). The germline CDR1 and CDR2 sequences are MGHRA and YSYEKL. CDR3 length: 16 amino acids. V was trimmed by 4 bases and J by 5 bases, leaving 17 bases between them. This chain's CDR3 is CASSPIKGGRTGELFF. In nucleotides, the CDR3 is TGCGCCAGCAGCCCCATAAAAGGAGGCAGAACCGGGGAGCTGTTTTTT.

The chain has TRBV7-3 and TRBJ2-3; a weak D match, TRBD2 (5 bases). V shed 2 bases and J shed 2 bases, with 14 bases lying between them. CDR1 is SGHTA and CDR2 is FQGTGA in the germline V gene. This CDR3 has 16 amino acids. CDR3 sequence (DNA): TGTGCCAGCAGCTTAGGGTCTAGCCCCCTCACAGATACGCAGTATTTT. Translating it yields CASSLGSSPLTDTQYF.

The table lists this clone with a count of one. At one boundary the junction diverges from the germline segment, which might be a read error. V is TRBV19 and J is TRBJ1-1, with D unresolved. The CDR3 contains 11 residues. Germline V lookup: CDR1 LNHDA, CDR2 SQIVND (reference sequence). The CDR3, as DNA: TGTGCCAGTAGCCCGGGAGGTGCCACCTTTTTC. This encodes CASSPGGATFF.

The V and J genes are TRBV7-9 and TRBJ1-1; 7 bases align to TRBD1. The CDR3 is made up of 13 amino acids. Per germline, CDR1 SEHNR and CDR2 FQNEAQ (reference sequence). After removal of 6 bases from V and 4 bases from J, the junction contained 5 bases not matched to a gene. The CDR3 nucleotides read TGTGCCAGCAGGAGACAGGGCTCCACTGAAGCTTTCTTT. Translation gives CASRRQGSTEAFF.

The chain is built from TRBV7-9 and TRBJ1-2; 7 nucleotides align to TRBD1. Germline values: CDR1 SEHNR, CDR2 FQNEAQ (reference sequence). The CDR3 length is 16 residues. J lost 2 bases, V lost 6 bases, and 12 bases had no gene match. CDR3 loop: CASSSTNRGQNYGYTF. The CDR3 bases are TGTGCCAGCAGTTCAACGAACAGGGGACAGAACTATGGCTACACCTTC.

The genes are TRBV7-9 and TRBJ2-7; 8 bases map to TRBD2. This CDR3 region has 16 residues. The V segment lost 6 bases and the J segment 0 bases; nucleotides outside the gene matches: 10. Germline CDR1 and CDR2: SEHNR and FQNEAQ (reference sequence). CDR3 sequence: CASSSNRGGTSYEQYF. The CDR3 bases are TGTGCCAGCAGTTCGAACCGGGGGGGCACCTCCTACGAGCAGTACTTC.

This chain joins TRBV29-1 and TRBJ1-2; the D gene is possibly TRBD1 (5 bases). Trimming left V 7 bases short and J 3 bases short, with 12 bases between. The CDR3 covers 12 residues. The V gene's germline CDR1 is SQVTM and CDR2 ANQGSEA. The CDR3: CSGTGEDYGYTF. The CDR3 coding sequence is TGCAGCGGAACGGGGGAGGACTATGGCTACACCTTC.

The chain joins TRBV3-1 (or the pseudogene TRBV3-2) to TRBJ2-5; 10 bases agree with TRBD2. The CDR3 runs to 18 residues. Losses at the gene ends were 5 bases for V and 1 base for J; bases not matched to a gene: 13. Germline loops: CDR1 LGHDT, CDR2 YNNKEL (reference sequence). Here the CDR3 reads CASSSSPGLAALQETQYF. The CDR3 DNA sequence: TGTGCCAGCAGCTCTTCCCCCGGACTAGCGGCGCTCCAAGAGACCCAGTACTTC.

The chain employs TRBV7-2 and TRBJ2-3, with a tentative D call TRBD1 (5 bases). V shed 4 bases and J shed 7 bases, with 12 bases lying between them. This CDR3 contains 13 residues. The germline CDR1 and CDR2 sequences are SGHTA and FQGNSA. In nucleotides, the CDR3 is TGTGCCAGCAGCTCTCGTGGGGCAAATACGCAGTATTTT. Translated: CASSSRGANTQYF.

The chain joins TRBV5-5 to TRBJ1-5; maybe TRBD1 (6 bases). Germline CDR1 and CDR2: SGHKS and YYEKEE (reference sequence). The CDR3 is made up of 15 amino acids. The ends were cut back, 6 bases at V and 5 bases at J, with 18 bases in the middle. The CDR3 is CASTLGPGGDQPQHF. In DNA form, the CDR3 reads TGTGCCAGCACCCTGGGACCTGGGGGCGATCAGCCCCAGCATTTT.

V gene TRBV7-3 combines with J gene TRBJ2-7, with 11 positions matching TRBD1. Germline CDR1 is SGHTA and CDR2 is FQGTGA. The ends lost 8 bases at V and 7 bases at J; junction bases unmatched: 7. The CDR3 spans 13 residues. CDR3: CASSGTGGREQYF. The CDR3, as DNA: TGTGCCAGCTCCGGGACAGGGGGGAGAGAGCAGTACTTC.

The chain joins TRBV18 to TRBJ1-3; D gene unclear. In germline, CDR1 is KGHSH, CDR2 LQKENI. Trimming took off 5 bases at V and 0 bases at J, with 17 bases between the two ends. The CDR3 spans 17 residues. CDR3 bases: TGTGCCAGCTCAACCGGACTGGGCCAAAGCTCTGGAAACACCATATATTTT. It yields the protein CASSTGLGQSSGNTIYF.

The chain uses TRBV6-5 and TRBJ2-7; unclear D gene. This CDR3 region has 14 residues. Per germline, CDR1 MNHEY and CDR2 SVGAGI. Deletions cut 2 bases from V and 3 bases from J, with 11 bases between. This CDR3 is CASSYAALDYEQYF. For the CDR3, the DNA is TGTGCCAGCAGTTACGCCGCGTTAGACTACGAGCAGTACTTC.

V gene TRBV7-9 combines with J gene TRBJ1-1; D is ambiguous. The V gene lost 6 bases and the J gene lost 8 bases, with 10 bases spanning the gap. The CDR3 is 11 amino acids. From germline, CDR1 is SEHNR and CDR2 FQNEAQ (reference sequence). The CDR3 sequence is CASSREPEAFF. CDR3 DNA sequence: TGTGCCAGCAGTCGGGAACCGGAAGCTTTCTTT.

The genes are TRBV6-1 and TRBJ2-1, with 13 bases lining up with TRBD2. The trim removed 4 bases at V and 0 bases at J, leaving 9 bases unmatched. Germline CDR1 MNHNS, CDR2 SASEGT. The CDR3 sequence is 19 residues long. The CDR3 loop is CASSADSGLAGSSYNEQFF. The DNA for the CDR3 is TGTGCCAGCAGTGCGGACTCGGGACTAGCGGGGAGCTCCTACAATGAGCAGTTCTTC.